Listed below are T cell receptor beta chains from one sample, sequenced in a study of T cell responses to AZD1222 COVID-19 vaccine. The protocol was immunoSEQ multiplex PCR, while the TCRdb copy is restricted to in-frame clones and leaves out a portion. The sample yields roughly 140,000 clones, roughly 88% seen once. The specimen was peripheral blood, collected on day 0 of MenACWY control vaccination. These receptors came from an adult in good health. The CDR3 runs from the conserved cysteine through the conserved F or W. The D gene is left open where the match is weak. Clone size is given for some rows only: seen once, a few or many times, or a class if the clone is expanded.

clone size: once; D gene: -; V gene: TRBV9; J gene: TRBJ1-3; CDR3 protein: CAGRGGGSTIYF; CDR3 DNA: TGTGCCGGGCGGGGGGGCGGGAGCACCATATATTTT
clone size: once; D gene: TRBD1; V gene: TRBV18; J gene: TRBJ1-6; CDR3 protein: CASSPTQMDRGASPLHF; CDR3 DNA: TGTGCCAGCTCACCCACCCAAATGGACAGGGGTGCTTCACCCCTCCACTTT
clone size: -; D gene: TRBD1; V gene: TRBV27; J gene: TRBJ1-2; CDR3 protein: CASSRQGEGYGYTF; CDR3 DNA: TGTGCCAGCAGTCGACAGGGTGAGGGCTATGGCTACACCTTC
clone size: -; D gene: -; V gene: TRBV24-1; J gene: TRBJ1-4; CDR3 protein: CATSDAGGNEKLFF; CDR3 DNA: TGTGCCACCAGTGATGCCGGCGGGAATGAAAAACTGTTTTTT
clone size: -; D gene: -; V gene: TRBV19; J gene: TRBJ1-1; CDR3 protein: CASSIGRADTEAFF; CDR3 DNA: TGTGCCAGTAGTATCGGCAGAGCGGACACTGAAGCTTTCTTT
clone size: -; D gene: -; V gene: TRBV27; J gene: TRBJ1-1; CDR3 protein: CASSFRGKNTEAFF; CDR3 DNA: TGTGCCAGCAGTTTTCGGGGTAAAAACACTGAAGCTTTCTTT
clone size: -; D gene: -; V gene: TRBV20-1; J gene: TRBJ2-2; CDR3 protein: CSADLTGELFF; CDR3 DNA: TGCAGTGCCGACCTCACCGGGGAGCTGTTTTTT
clone size: once; D gene: -; V gene: TRBV7-2; J gene: TRBJ1-1; CDR3 protein: CASSFRAGMNTEAFF; CDR3 DNA: TGTGCCAGCAGTTTTCGAGCAGGGATGAACACTGAAGCTTTCTTT
clone size: -; D gene: -; V gene: TRBV3-1/TRBV3-2; J gene: TRBJ1-4; CDR3 protein: CASSQARLGQGIEKLFF; CDR3 DNA: TGTGCCAGCAGCCAGGCACGTTTGGGGCAGGGAATAGAAAAACTGTTTTTT
clone size: -; D gene: -; V gene: TRBV12-3/TRBV12-4; J gene: TRBJ1-1; CDR3 protein: CASSLGGNAEAFF; CDR3 DNA: TGTGCCAGCAGTTTAGGAGGGAACGCTGAAGCTTTCTTT
clone size: -; D gene: TRBD1; V gene: TRBV3-1/TRBV3-2; J gene: TRBJ1-1; CDR3 protein: CASSRQGASEAFF; CDR3 DNA: TGTGCCAGCAGCCGACAGGGGGCCTCTGAAGCTTTCTTT
clone size: -; D gene: TRBD2; V gene: TRBV12-3/TRBV12-4; J gene: TRBJ2-1; CDR3 protein: CASTLSGANEQFF; CDR3 DNA: TGTGCCAGCACCCTCAGCGGGGCCAATGAGCAGTTCTTC
clone size: -; D gene: -; V gene: TRBV5-1; J gene: TRBJ2-5; CDR3 protein: CASSLVSGWEKTQYF; CDR3 DNA: TGCGCCAGCAGCTTGGTGTCAGGTTGGGAAAAGACCCAGTACTTC
clone size: -; D gene: -; V gene: TRBV11-3; J gene: TRBJ2-7; CDR3 protein: CASSLAPYEQYF; CDR3 DNA: TGTGCCAGCAGCTTAGCCCCCTACGAGCAGTACTTC
clone size: few; D gene: TRBD1; V gene: TRBV5-1; J gene: TRBJ2-6; CDR3 protein: CASGQGSSGANVLTF; CDR3 DNA: TGCGCCAGCGGACAGGGAAGCTCTGGGGCCAACGTCCTGACTTTC
clone size: -; D gene: -; V gene: TRBV10-3; J gene: TRBJ1-1; CDR3 protein: CATGPLGGTEAFF; CDR3 DNA: TGTGCCACCGGACCTTTGGGGGGCACTGAAGCTTTCTTT
clone size: -; D gene: -; V gene: TRBV6-2/TRBV6-3; J gene: TRBJ2-7; CDR3 protein: CASSYSGPRAANEQYF; CDR3 DNA: TGTGCCAGCAGTTACTCGGGGCCCAGGGCGGCGAACGAGCAGTACTTC
clone size: -; D gene: TRBD2; V gene: TRBV19; J gene: TRBJ2-7; CDR3 protein: CASSTAFGREQYF; CDR3 DNA: TGTGCCAGTAGTACCGCTTTCGGGAGGGAGCAGTACTTC
clone size: -; D gene: TRBD1; V gene: TRBV29-1; J gene: TRBJ1-1; CDR3 protein: CSAGDSNTEAFF; CDR3 DNA: TGCAGCGCCGGGGACAGTAACACTGAAGCTTTCTTT
clone size: few; D gene: TRBD1; V gene: TRBV7-2; J gene: TRBJ1-4; CDR3 protein: CASSLDRAEKLFF; CDR3 DNA: TGTGCCAGCAGCCTAGACAGGGCCGAAAAACTGTTTTTT
clone size: -; D gene: -; V gene: TRBV5-1; J gene: TRBJ2-3; CDR3 protein: CASSLTSTSTDTQYF; CDR3 DNA: TGCGCCAGCAGCTTGACTTCAACGAGCACAGATACGCAGTATTTT
clone size: many; D gene: -; V gene: TRBV2; J gene: TRBJ2-5; CDR3 protein: CASKFQETQYF; CDR3 DNA: TGTGCCAGCAAATTCCAAGAGACCCAGTACTTC
clone size: -; D gene: TRBD1; V gene: TRBV4-1; J gene: TRBJ1-1; CDR3 protein: CASSRGQGAGNTEAFF; CDR3 DNA: TGCGCCAGCAGCCGCGGACAGGGGGCAGGGAACACTGAAGCTTTCTTT
clone size: -; D gene: TRBD1; V gene: TRBV6-6; J gene: TRBJ1-2; CDR3 protein: CASRLGTGYGYTF; CDR3 DNA: TGTGCCAGCAGACTCGGGACAGGGTATGGCTACACCTTC
clone size: -; D gene: -; V gene: TRBV6-5; J gene: TRBJ1-1; CDR3 protein: CASTRPPGGAEAFF; CDR3 DNA: TGTGCCAGCACCAGGCCGCCGGGAGGGGCTGAAGCTTTCTTT
clone size: once; D gene: -; V gene: TRBV27; J gene: TRBJ1-2; CDR3 protein: CASSPLRPEGGYTF; CDR3 DNA: TGTGCCAGCAGTCCACTAAGACCCGAAGGGGGCTACACCTTC
clone size: -; D gene: TRBD1; V gene: TRBV29-1; J gene: TRBJ1-5; CDR3 protein: CSVITGGGNQPQHF; CDR3 DNA: TGCAGCGTGATAACAGGGGGGGGCAATCAGCCCCAGCATTTT
clone size: once; D gene: TRBD1; V gene: TRBV6-5; J gene: TRBJ2-2; CDR3 protein: CASSKQGANTGELFF; CDR3 DNA: TGTGCCAGCAGTAAACAGGGGGCGAACACCGGGGAGCTGTTTTTT
clone size: -; D gene: TRBD2; V gene: TRBV14; J gene: TRBJ2-3; CDR3 protein: CASSLGLAGYTQYF; CDR3 DNA: TGTGCCAGCAGCCTAGGACTAGCGGGCTATACGCAGTATTTT
clone size: -; D gene: -; V gene: TRBV6-2/TRBV6-3; J gene: TRBJ2-1; CDR3 protein: CASSHSGGGTNEQFF; CDR3 DNA: TGTGCCAGCAGCCACAGCGGTGGGGGCACCAATGAGCAGTTCTTC
clone size: -; D gene: -; V gene: TRBV7-2; J gene: TRBJ1-3; CDR3 protein: CASSEDAGNTIYF; CDR3 DNA: TGTGCCAGCAGCGAAGACGCCGGAAACACCATATATTTT
clone size: -; D gene: -; V gene: TRBV18; J gene: TRBJ2-5; CDR3 protein: CASSRGIQETQYF; CDR3 DNA: TGTGCCAGCTCACGGGGGATCCAAGAGACCCAGTACTTC
clone size: -; D gene: -; V gene: TRBV6-5; J gene: TRBJ2-1; CDR3 protein: CASSFLDGSYNEQFF; CDR3 DNA: TGTGCCAGCAGCTTCCTGGACGGCTCCTACAATGAGCAGTTCTTC
clone size: -; D gene: TRBD2; V gene: TRBV5-1; J gene: TRBJ2-1; CDR3 protein: CASSGLAGANEQFF; CDR3 DNA: TGCGCCAGCTCCGGACTAGCGGGAGCCAATGAGCAGTTCTTC
clone size: -; D gene: -; V gene: TRBV5-1; J gene: TRBJ1-2; CDR3 protein: CASSLEGYGYTF; CDR3 DNA: TGCGCCAGCAGCTTGGAGGGCTATGGCTACACCTTC
clone size: -; D gene: -; V gene: TRBV5-4; J gene: TRBJ1-3; CDR3 protein: CASSLNPGKRGGNTIYF; CDR3 DNA: TGTGCCAGCAGCTTAAACCCCGGGAAAAGAGGGGGAAACACCATATATTTT
clone size: -; D gene: TRBD2; V gene: TRBV7-3; J gene: TRBJ2-3; CDR3 protein: CASSASSGYADTQYF; CDR3 DNA: TGTGCCAGCAGCGCCTCTAGCGGGTACGCAGATACGCAGTATTTT
clone size: -; D gene: -; V gene: TRBV4-3; J gene: TRBJ2-5; CDR3 protein: CASSQVAWGETQYF; CDR3 DNA: TGCGCCAGCAGCCAAGTGGCTTGGGGCGAGACCCAGTACTTC
clone size: -; D gene: -; V gene: TRBV24-1; J gene: TRBJ2-1; CDR3 protein: CATSDSWAYNEQFF; CDR3 DNA: TGTGCCACCAGTGATTCGTGGGCCTACAATGAGCAGTTCTTC
clone size: -; D gene: TRBD1; V gene: TRBV6-1; J gene: TRBJ1-1; CDR3 protein: CASSVGTGGGGNTEAFF; CDR3 DNA: TGTGCCAGCAGTGTGGGGACAGGGGGCGGTGGGAACACTGAAGCTTTCTTT
clone size: -; D gene: -; V gene: TRBV7-2; J gene: TRBJ1-2; CDR3 protein: CASAPETSYGYTF; CDR3 DNA: TGTGCCAGCGCTCCCGAGACCAGCTATGGCTACACCTTC
clone size: -; D gene: -; V gene: TRBV28; J gene: TRBJ1-3; CDR3 protein: CASSLFGASGNTIYF; CDR3 DNA: TGTGCCAGCAGTTTATTCGGGGCCTCTGGAAACACCATATATTTT
clone size: -; D gene: -; V gene: TRBV7-2; J gene: TRBJ1-1; CDR3 protein: CASSLSRYFTEAFF; CDR3 DNA: TGTGCCAGCAGCCTTAGCCGGTATTTCACTGAAGCTTTCTTT
clone size: -; D gene: -; V gene: TRBV6-5; J gene: TRBJ1-2; CDR3 protein: CASSSPGGNYGYTF; CDR3 DNA: TGTGCCAGCAGTTCCCCTGGGGGTAACTATGGCTACACCTTC
clone size: -; D gene: -; V gene: TRBV11-3; J gene: TRBJ1-1; CDR3 protein: CASSLGTGEAFF; CDR3 DNA: TGTGCCAGCAGCCTGGGGACGGGTGAAGCTTTCTTT
clone size: -; D gene: TRBD1; V gene: TRBV7-2; J gene: TRBJ2-1; CDR3 protein: CASSDYRGLKGTQFF; CDR3 DNA: TGTGCCAGCAGCGATTACAGGGGGTTGAAGGGGACGCAGTTCTTC
clone size: -; D gene: -; V gene: TRBV7-3; J gene: TRBJ2-2; CDR3 protein: CASSPQASGSGELFF; CDR3 DNA: TGTGCCAGCAGCCCCCAAGCTTCGGGATCCGGGGAGCTGTTTTTT
clone size: -; D gene: TRBD1; V gene: TRBV10-3; J gene: TRBJ1-1; CDR3 protein: CAISDENRGRGVTEAFF; CDR3 DNA: TGTGCCATCAGTGATGAGAACAGGGGGCGAGGGGTCACTGAAGCTTTCTTT
clone size: -; D gene: -; V gene: TRBV6-5; J gene: TRBJ1-5; CDR3 protein: CASSGTGDQPQHF; CDR3 DNA: TGTGCCAGCAGCGGGACGGGGGATCAGCCCCAGCATTTT
clone size: -; D gene: -; V gene: TRBV18; J gene: TRBJ2-5; CDR3 protein: CASSPTGRQETQYF; CDR3 DNA: TGTGCCAGCTCCCCAACGGGCAGACAAGAGACCCAGTACTTC
clone size: -; D gene: TRBD1; V gene: TRBV13; J gene: TRBJ2-7; CDR3 protein: CASSLTRDRAYEQYF; CDR3 DNA: TGTGCCAGCAGCTTAACCCGGGACAGGGCATACGAGCAGTACTTC
clone size: -; D gene: TRBD2; V gene: TRBV27; J gene: TRBJ2-7; CDR3 protein: CASSLVTSGSGEQYF; CDR3 DNA: TGTGCCAGCAGTTTAGTTACTAGCGGGAGTGGTGAGCAGTACTTC
clone size: -; D gene: TRBD2; V gene: TRBV5-4; J gene: TRBJ2-5; CDR3 protein: CASSPLSGSSGETQYF; CDR3 DNA: TGTGCCAGCAGCCCCCTAAGCGGGAGCTCAGGGGAGACCCAGTACTTC
clone size: -; D gene: -; V gene: TRBV2; J gene: TRBJ2-5; CDR3 protein: CASSRQTQYF; CDR3 DNA: TGTGCCAGCAGTCGGCAGACCCAGTACTTC
clone size: -; D gene: TRBD1; V gene: TRBV2; J gene: TRBJ1-4; CDR3 protein: CASTRDRFNEKLFF; CDR3 DNA: TGTGCCAGCACCCGGGACAGGTTTAATGAAAAACTGTTTTTT
clone size: once; D gene: TRBD1; V gene: TRBV29-1; J gene: TRBJ1-2; CDR3 protein: CSVEDRRQGAGGAGYTF; CDR3 DNA: TGCAGCGTTGAAGATCGGAGACAGGGGGCCGGGGGTGCTGGCTACACCTTC
clone size: -; D gene: TRBD1; V gene: TRBV2; J gene: TRBJ1-1; CDR3 protein: CASTPGQGTEAFF; CDR3 DNA: TGTGCCAGCACGCCGGGACAGGGAACCGAAGCTTTCTTT